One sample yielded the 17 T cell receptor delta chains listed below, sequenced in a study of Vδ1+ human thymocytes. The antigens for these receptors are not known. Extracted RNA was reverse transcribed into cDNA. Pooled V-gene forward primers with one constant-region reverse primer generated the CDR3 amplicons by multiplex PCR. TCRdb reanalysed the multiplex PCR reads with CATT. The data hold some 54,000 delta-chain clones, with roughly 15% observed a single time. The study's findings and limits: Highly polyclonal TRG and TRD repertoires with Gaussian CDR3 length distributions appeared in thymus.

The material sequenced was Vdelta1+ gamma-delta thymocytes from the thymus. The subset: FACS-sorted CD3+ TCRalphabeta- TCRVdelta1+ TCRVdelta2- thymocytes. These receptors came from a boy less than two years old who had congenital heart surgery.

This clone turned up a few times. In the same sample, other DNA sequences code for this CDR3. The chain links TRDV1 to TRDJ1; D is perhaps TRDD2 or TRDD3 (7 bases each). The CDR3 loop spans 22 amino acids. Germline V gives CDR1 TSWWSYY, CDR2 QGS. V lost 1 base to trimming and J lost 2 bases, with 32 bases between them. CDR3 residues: CALGEPLHFLRLLGFSTDKLIF. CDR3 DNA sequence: TGTGCTCTTGGGGAACCCCTCCATTTCCTACGGCTACTGGGGTTTTCAACCGATAAACTCATCTTT.

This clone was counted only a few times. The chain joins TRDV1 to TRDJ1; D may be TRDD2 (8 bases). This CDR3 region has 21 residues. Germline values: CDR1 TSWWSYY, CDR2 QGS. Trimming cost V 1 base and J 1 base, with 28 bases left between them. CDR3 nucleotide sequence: TGTGCTCTTGGGGAACCCGGCCTTCCTAGAAGGGTAGGGGGGATCACCGATAAACTCATCTTT. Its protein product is CALGEPGLPRRVGGITDKLIF.

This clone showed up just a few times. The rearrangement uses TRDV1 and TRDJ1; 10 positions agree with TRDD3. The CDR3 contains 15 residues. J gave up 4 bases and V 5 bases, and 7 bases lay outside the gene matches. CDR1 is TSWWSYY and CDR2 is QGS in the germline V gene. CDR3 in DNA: TGTGCTCTTGGGCTACACCCTGGGGGATACGATAAACTCATCTTT. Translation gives CALGLHPGGYDKLIF.

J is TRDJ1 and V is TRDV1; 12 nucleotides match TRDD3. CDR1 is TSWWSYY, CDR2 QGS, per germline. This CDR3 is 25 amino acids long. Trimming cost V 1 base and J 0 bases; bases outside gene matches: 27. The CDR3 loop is CALGERRRLRPYWGILQFNTDKLIF. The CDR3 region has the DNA TGTGCTCTTGGGGAACGTCGTAGGTTGAGACCCTACTGGGGGATACTTCAATTTAACACCGATAAACTCATCTTT.

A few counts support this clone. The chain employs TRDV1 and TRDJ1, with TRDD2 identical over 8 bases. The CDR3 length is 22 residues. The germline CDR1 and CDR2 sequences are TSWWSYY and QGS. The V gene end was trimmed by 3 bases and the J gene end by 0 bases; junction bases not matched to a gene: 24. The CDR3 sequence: CALGEQAFLSGYFSANTDKLIF. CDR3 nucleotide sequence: TGTGCTCTTGGGGAGCAGGCCTTCCTAAGCGGGTACTTTAGTGCCAACACCGATAAACTCATCTTT.

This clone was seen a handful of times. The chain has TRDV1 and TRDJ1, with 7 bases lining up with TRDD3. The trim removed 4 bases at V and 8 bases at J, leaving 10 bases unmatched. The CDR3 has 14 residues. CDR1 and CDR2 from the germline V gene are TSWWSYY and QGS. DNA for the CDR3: TGTGCTCTTGGGGGACTACTGGGGACCCTAAAACTCATCTTT. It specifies CALGGLLGTLKLIF.

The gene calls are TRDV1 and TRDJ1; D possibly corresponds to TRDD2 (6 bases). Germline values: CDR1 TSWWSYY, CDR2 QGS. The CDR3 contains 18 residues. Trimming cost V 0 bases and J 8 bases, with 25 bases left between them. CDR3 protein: CALGELTHAFPGFGKLIF. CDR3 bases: TGTGCTCTTGGGGAACTGACCCATGCCTTCCCCGGCTTTGGAAAACTCATCTTT.

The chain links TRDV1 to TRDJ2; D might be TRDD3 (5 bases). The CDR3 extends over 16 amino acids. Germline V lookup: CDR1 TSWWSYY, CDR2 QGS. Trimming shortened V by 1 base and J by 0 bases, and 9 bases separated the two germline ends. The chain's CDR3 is CALGERGVALTAQLFF. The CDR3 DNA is TGTGCTCTTGGGGAACGGGGGGTCGCTTTGACAGCACAACTCTTCTTT.

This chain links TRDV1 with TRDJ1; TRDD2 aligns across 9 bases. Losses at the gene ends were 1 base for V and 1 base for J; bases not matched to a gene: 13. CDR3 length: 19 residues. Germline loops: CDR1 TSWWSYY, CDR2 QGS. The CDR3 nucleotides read TGTGCTCTTGGGGAACCGCCTTCCTACGGAGCGGTTATCACCGATAAACTCATCTTT. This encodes CALGEPPSYGAVITDKLIF.

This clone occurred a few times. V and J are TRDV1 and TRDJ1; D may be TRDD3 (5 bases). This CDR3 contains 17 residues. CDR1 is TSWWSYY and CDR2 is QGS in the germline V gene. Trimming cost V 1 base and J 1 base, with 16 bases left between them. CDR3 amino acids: CALGEPWVQGRTDKLIF. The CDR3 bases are TGTGCTCTTGGGGAACCCTGGGTACAAGGCCGCACCGATAAACTCATCTTT.

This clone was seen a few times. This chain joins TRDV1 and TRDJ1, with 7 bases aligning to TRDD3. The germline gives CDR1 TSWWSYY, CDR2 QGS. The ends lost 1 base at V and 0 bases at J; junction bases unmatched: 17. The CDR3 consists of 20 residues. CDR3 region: CALGEQEWSLVGDYTDKLIF. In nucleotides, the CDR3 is TGTGCTCTTGGGGAACAGGAGTGGTCCTTGGTGGGGGACTACACCGATAAACTCATCTTT.

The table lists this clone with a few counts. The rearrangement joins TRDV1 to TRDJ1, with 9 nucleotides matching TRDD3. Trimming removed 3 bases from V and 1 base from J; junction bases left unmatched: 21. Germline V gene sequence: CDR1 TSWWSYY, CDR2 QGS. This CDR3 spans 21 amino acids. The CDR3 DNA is TGTGCTCTTGGGGACCAACCCGGCTTCCTAGGGCTGGGGGATCGCACCGATAAACTCATCTTT. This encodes CALGDQPGFLGLGDRTDKLIF.

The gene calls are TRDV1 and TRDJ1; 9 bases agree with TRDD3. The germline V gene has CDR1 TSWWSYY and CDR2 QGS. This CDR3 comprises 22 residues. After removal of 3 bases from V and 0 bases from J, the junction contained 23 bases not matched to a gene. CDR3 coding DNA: TGTGCTCTTGGGGATTTTTTTCGTACCTCTGGGGGATGGAGCGGTTACACCGATAAACTCATCTTT. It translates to CALGDFFRTSGGWSGYTDKLIF.

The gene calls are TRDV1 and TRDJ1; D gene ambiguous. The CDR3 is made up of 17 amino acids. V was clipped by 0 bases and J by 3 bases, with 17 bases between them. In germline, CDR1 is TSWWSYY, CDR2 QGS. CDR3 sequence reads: CALGELSLGRRADKLIF. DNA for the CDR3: TGTGCTCTTGGGGAACTATCCCTTGGGAGGAGAGCCGATAAACTCATCTTT.

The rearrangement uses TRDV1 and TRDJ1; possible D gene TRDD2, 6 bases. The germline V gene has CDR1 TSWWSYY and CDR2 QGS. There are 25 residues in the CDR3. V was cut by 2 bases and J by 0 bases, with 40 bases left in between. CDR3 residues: CALGESLFYPSPVEGTFGYTDKLIF. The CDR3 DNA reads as TGTGCTCTTGGGGAAAGTCTGTTTTATCCTTCCCCGGTCGAGGGGACCTTCGGATACACCGATAAACTCATCTTT.

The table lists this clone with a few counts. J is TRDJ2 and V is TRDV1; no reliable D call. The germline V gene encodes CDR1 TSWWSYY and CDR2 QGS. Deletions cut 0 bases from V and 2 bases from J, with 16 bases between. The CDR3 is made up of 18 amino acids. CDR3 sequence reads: CALGELGGLFSLTAQLFF. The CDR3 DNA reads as TGTGCTCTTGGGGAACTGGGAGGACTATTCTCCTTGACAGCACAACTCTTCTTT.

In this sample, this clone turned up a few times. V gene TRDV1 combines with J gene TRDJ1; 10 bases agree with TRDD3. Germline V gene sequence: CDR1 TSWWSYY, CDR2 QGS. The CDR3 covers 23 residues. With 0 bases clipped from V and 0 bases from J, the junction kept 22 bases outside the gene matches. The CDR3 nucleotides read TGTGCTCTTGGGGAACTTATCCCCCGTACTGGGGGATCTAAAACTCGGGACACCGATAAACTCATCTTT. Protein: CALGELIPRTGGSKTRDTDKLIF.